The rows below give T cell receptor beta chains drawn from one sample of a study of radiation and T cells in renal cell carcinoma. Profiled with immunoSEQ multiplex PCR; TCRdb holds only in-frame clones, not every one. This sample has about 15,000 clones, with about 64% found just once. The sample consisted of tumor tissue, taken from a patient whose treatment included radiotherapy and nephrectomy. The source is an older woman with renal cell carcinoma. Each CDR3 is given with its conserved first and last residue. The D gene is left open where the match is weak. Clone size, where shown, is once, few, many, or a class for clones that have expanded.

j_gene,abundance,v_gene,d_gene,CDR3aa,CDR3nt
TRBJ2-7,.,TRBV7-8,.,CASSLVLGMNEQYF,TGTGCCAGCAGCTTAGTCCTGGGAATGAACGAGCAGTACTTC
TRBJ2-5,.,TRBV9,.,CASSVQGYQETQYF,TGTGCCAGCAGCGTACAGGGGTACCAAGAGACCCAGTACTTC
TRBJ1-2,.,TRBV27,TRBD1,CASSPQGIYGYTF,TGTGCCAGCAGTCCACAGGGGATTTATGGCTACACCTTC
TRBJ1-4,few,TRBV15,.,CATRKVPNEKLFF,TGTGCCACCAGAAAGGTACCTAATGAAAAACTGTTTTTT
TRBJ2-3,.,TRBV19,TRBD2,CASSWAGGQDTQYF,TGTGCCAGTAGTTGGGCGGGGGGGCAAGATACGCAGTATTTT
TRBJ2-5,.,TRBV5-1,TRBD2,CASSKGTSGIGDQETQYF,TGCGCCAGCAGCAAAGGGACTAGCGGGATTGGGGACCAAGAGACCCAGTACTTC
TRBJ2-1,.,TRBV4-1,.,CASSPIGTTSYNEQFF,TGCGCCAGCAGCCCGATTGGGACCACATCATACAATGAGCAGTTCTTC
TRBJ2-3,.,TRBV5-1,.,CASSLAPHDTQYF,TGCGCCAGCAGCTTGGCACCCCACGATACGCAGTATTTT
TRBJ2-1,few,TRBV11-2,.,CASSLEGPYNEQFF,TGTGCCAGCAGCTTAGAGGGACCTTACAATGAGCAGTTCTTC
TRBJ2-3,.,TRBV7-8,.,CASSLGGGGLDTQYF,TGTGCCAGCAGCTTAGGAGGTGGCGGCCTTGATACGCAGTATTTT
TRBJ1-1,.,TRBV6-6,.,CASSYSTRRNTEAFF,TGTGCCAGCAGTTACTCGACCAGGCGGAACACTGAAGCTTTCTTT
TRBJ1-5,.,TRBV2,.,CASSDATGFLSNQPQHF,TGTGCCAGCAGTGATGCGACAGGATTCTTAAGCAATCAGCCCCAGCATTTT
TRBJ2-5,few,TRBV6-5,.,CASSPTHEVGETQYF,TGTGCCAGCAGCCCTACGCACGAGGTTGGGGAGACCCAGTACTTC
TRBJ2-5,.,TRBV6-5,TRBD1,CASSRGTGQETQYF,TGTGCCAGCTCCAGGGGGACAGGCCAAGAGACCCAGTACTTC
TRBJ2-7,.,TRBV30,.,CACDRLRSYEQYF,TGTGCCTGCGACAGGTTACGCTCCTACGAGCAGTACTTC
TRBJ2-2,.,TRBV10-1,.,CASSGSGTGELFF,TGCGCCAGCAGTGGGTCGGGGACTGGGGAGCTGTTTTTT
TRBJ2-3,.,TRBV5-4,TRBD2,CAFGRAGTDTQYF,TGTGCATTCGGGAGGGCCGGCACAGATACGCAGTATTTT
TRBJ2-3,.,TRBV19,.,CASSSREAGRTYTQYF,TGTGCCAGTAGTAGCAGGGAGGCGGGGCGAACATATACGCAGTATTTT
TRBJ1-2,many,TRBV10-3,TRBD1,CAISEPDRAYGYTF,TGTGCCATCAGTGAGCCAGACAGGGCATATGGCTACACCTTC
TRBJ2-3,once,TRBV10-3,.,CAISDRGADTQYF,TGTGCCATCAGTGACAGGGGGGCGGATACGCAGTATTTT
TRBJ2-1,.,TRBV10-3,TRBD2,CAISVRTSGVSYNEQFF,TGTGCCATCAGTGTCCGGACTAGCGGGGTCTCCTACAATGAGCAGTTCTTC
TRBJ1-2,.,TRBV10-3,.,CAISESPAGYTF,TGTGCCATCAGTGAGTCGCCCGCTGGCTACACCTTC
TRBJ2-7,.,TRBV14,.,CASSQSPGGVQYF,TGTGCCAGCAGCCAGTCCCCAGGCGGGGTTCAGTACTTC
TRBJ1-2,.,TRBV5-5,.,CASSLDGYGYTF,TGTGCCAGCAGCCTGGACGGGTATGGCTACACCTTC
TRBJ1-2,few,TRBV6-1,TRBD1,CANRVAGGYGYTF,TGTGCCAACCGAGTTGCAGGGGGCTATGGCTACACCTTC
TRBJ2-1,many,TRBV7-3,.,CASSSDDNEQFF,TGTGCCAGCAGCTCGGACGACAATGAGCAGTTCTTC
TRBJ2-1,few,TRBV14,.,CASSPHYFEQFF,TGTGCCAGCAGCCCACACTACTTTGAGCAGTTCTTC
TRBJ1-1,large,TRBV7-2,.,CASSLADGEAFF,TGTGCCAGCAGCTTGGCCGACGGTGAAGCTTTCTTT
TRBJ2-5,.,TRBV5-6,.,CASSDEGRGMGTQYF,TGTGCCAGCAGCGACGAGGGTAGGGGGATGGGGACCCAGTACTTC
TRBJ2-1,.,TRBV7-6,TRBD2,CASSLAASGSISYNEQFF,TGTGCCAGCAGCTTAGCTGCTAGCGGGAGTATCTCCTACAATGAGCAGTTCTTC
TRBJ2-5,.,TRBV14,TRBD2,CASSQGASGGETQYF,TGTGCCAGCAGCCAAGGGGCTAGCGGTGGAGAGACCCAGTACTTC
TRBJ1-2,.,TRBV6-5,TRBD1,CASSPDRGPTYGYTF,TGTGCCAGCAGCCCGGACAGGGGGCCTACCTATGGCTACACCTTC
TRBJ2-3,.,TRBV28,.,CASSKPGTDTQYF,TGTGCCAGCAGTAAACCCGGGACAGATACGCAGTATTTT
TRBJ2-5,.,TRBV7-2,.,CASSLYQETQYF,TGTGCCAGCAGCTTGTACCAAGAGACCCAGTACTTC
TRBJ2-7,.,TRBV18,.,CASSENRQSSYEQYF,TGTGCCAGCTCCGAAAACAGACAGAGCTCCTACGAGCAGTACTTC
TRBJ1-3,.,TRBV6-5,.,CASSYRGGNTIYF,TGTGCCAGCAGTTACCGGGGAGGAAACACCATATATTTT
TRBJ1-6,few,TRBV5-5,.,CASSYRWGQVNSPLHF,TGTGCCAGCAGCTACCGGTGGGGGCAGGTAAATTCACCCCTCCACTTT
TRBJ1-4,.,TRBV5-6,TRBD1,CASSFGLQGDEKLFF,TGTGCCAGCAGCTTCGGGTTACAGGGGGATGAAAAACTGTTTTTT
TRBJ2-1,.,TRBV5-1,TRBD1,CASSLGTGVNEQFF,TGCGCCAGCAGCTTAGGGACAGGGGTCAATGAGCAGTTCTTC
TRBJ2-7,.,TRBV7-8,TRBD1,CASSPEDRGLQSSYEQYF,TGTGCCAGCAGCCCCGAGGACAGGGGACTCCAGAGCTCCTACGAGCAGTACTTC
TRBJ2-7,.,TRBV18,TRBD1,CASSPPGQGSKMSYEQYF,TGTGCCAGCTCACCACCGGGACAGGGTTCTAAAATGTCCTACGAGCAGTACTTC
TRBJ1-2,.,TRBV27,.,CASSPVVRGNYYGYTF,TGTGCCAGCAGTCCCGTCGTAAGAGGGAACTACTATGGCTACACCTTC